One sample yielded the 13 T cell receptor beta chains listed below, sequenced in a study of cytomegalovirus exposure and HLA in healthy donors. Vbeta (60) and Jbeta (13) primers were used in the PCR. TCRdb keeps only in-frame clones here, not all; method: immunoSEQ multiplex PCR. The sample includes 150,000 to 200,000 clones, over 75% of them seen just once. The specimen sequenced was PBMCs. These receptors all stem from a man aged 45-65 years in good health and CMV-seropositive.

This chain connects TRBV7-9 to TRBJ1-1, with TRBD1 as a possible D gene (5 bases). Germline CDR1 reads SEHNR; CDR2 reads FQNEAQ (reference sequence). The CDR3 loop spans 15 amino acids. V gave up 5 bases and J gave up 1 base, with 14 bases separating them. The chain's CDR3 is CASSDVGAGNTEAFF. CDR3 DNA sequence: TGTGCCAGCAGCGACGTAGGGGCTGGGAACACTGAAGCTTTCTTT.

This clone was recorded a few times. The CDR3 reads CASSAVSGGPDTQYF. CDR3 DNA: TGTGCCAGCAGTGCAGTTAGCGGGGGGCCAGATACGCAGTATTTT. The rearrangement joins TRBV6-4 to TRBJ2-3; 10 nucleotides match TRBD2. Looked up from germline, CDR1 is MRHNA and CDR2 is SNTAGT. The CDR3 contains 15 residues. Unmatched junction bases numbered 5, after V lost 4 bases and J lost 4 bases.

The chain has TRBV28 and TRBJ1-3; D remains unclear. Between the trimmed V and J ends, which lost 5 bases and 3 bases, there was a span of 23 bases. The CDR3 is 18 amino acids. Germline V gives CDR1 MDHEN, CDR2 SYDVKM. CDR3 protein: CASSPLSLRVYHGNTIYF. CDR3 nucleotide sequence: TGTGCCAGCAGTCCCCTGTCCTTGCGGGTCTATCATGGAAACACCATATATTTT.

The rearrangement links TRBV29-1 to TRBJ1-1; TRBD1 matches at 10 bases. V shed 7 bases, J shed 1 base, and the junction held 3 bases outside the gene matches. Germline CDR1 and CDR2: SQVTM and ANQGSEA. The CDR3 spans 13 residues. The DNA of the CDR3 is TGCAGCGCGACAGGGGGCGGGAACACTGAAGCTTTCTTT. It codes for CSATGGGNTEAFF.

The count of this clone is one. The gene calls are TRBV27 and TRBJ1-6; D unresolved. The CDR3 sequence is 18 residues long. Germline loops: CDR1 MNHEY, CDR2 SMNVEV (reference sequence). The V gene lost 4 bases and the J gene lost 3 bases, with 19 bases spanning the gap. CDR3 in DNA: TGTGCCAGCAGTTCCGTATCCCCACCTCGGGGCTATAATTCACCCCTCCACTTT. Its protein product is CASSSVSPPRGYNSPLHF.

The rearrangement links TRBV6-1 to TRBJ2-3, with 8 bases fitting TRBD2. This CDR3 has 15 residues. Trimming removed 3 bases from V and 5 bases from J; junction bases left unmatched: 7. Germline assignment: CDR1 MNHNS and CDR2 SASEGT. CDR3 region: CASSDPGGLGDTQYF. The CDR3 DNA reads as TGTGCCAGCAGTGACCCGGGGGGGCTGGGAGATACGCAGTATTTT.

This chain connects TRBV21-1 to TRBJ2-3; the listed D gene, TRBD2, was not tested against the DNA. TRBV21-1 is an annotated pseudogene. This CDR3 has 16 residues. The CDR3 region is CASSTWTGGAEDTQYF. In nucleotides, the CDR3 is TGTGCCAGCAGCACTTGGACGGGGGGGGCGGAGGATACGCAGTATTTT.

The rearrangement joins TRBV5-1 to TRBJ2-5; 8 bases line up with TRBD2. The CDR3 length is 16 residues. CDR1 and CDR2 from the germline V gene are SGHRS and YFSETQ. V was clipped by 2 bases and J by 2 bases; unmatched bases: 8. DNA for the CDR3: TGCGCCAGCAGCTTCGCTTCGGGGGGGGGTCAAGAGACCCAGTACTTC. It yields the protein CASSFASGGGQETQYF.

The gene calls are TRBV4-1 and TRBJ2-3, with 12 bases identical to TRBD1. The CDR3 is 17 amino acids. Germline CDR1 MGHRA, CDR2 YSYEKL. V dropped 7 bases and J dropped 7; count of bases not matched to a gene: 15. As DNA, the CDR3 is TGCGCCAGCAACCTTGGAGCCGGGACAGGGGGCAGGTATACGCAGTATTTT. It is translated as CASNLGAGTGGRYTQYF.

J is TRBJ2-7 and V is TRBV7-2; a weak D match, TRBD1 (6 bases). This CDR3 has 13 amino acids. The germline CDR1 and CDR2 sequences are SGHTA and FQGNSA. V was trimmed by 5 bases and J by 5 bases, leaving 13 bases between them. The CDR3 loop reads CASSQYRANEQYF. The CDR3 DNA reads TGTGCCAGCAGCCAATACAGGGCCAACGAGCAGTACTTC.

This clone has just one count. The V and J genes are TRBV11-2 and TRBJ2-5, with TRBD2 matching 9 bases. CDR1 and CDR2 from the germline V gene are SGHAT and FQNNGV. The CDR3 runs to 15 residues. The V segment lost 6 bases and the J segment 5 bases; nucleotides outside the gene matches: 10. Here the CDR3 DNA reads TGTGCCAGCAGGTCGGGACTAGCAAAGCGGGAGACCCAGTACTTC. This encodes CASRSGLAKRETQYF.

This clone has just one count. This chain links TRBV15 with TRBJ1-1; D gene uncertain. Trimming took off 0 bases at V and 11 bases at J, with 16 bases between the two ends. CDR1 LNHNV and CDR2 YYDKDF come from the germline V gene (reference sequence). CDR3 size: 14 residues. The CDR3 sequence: CATSRDLNGIDAFF. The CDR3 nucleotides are TGTGCCACCAGCAGAGATCTGAACGGTATCGATGCTTTCTTT.

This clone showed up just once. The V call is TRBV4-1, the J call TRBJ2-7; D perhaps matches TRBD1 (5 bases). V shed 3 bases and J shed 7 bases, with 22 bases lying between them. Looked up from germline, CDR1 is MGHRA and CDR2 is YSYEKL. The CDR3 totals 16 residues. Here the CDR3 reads CASSHQAHDSTKEQYV. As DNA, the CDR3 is TGCGCCAGCAGCCACCAAGCCCATGACAGTACTAAAGAGCAGTACGTC.